This TCR beta chain was sequenced during a study of shared clonotypes between healthy human individuals. On the study more broadly: Each donor contributed plates that comprised three CD4 naive, three CD4 memory, two CD8 naive and one CD8 memory.

This CDR3 is built from 15 residues. Germline CDR1 SGHRS, CDR2 YFSETQ. Trimming cost V 5 bases and J 6 bases; bases outside gene matches: 13. Several immunoSEQ plates held equal portions of the genomic DNA taken from each subset. Produced via immunoSEQ multiplex PCR; TCRdb's table is partial and in-frame only. The sample includes roughly 2.5 million clones, more than 90% of them seen just once. Sequencing was done on a sample of naive CD4+ T cells sorted from blood. Subset given: CD45RA+ positively selected. This chain links TRBV5-1 with TRBJ2-7, with 8 positions matching TRBD1. The receptor was derived from a man in his late teens or twenties in good health. CDR3 DNA: TGCGCCAGCAGATATGACCCACAGGGGACAGGCGAGCAGTACTTC. It encodes CASRYDPQGTGEQYF.